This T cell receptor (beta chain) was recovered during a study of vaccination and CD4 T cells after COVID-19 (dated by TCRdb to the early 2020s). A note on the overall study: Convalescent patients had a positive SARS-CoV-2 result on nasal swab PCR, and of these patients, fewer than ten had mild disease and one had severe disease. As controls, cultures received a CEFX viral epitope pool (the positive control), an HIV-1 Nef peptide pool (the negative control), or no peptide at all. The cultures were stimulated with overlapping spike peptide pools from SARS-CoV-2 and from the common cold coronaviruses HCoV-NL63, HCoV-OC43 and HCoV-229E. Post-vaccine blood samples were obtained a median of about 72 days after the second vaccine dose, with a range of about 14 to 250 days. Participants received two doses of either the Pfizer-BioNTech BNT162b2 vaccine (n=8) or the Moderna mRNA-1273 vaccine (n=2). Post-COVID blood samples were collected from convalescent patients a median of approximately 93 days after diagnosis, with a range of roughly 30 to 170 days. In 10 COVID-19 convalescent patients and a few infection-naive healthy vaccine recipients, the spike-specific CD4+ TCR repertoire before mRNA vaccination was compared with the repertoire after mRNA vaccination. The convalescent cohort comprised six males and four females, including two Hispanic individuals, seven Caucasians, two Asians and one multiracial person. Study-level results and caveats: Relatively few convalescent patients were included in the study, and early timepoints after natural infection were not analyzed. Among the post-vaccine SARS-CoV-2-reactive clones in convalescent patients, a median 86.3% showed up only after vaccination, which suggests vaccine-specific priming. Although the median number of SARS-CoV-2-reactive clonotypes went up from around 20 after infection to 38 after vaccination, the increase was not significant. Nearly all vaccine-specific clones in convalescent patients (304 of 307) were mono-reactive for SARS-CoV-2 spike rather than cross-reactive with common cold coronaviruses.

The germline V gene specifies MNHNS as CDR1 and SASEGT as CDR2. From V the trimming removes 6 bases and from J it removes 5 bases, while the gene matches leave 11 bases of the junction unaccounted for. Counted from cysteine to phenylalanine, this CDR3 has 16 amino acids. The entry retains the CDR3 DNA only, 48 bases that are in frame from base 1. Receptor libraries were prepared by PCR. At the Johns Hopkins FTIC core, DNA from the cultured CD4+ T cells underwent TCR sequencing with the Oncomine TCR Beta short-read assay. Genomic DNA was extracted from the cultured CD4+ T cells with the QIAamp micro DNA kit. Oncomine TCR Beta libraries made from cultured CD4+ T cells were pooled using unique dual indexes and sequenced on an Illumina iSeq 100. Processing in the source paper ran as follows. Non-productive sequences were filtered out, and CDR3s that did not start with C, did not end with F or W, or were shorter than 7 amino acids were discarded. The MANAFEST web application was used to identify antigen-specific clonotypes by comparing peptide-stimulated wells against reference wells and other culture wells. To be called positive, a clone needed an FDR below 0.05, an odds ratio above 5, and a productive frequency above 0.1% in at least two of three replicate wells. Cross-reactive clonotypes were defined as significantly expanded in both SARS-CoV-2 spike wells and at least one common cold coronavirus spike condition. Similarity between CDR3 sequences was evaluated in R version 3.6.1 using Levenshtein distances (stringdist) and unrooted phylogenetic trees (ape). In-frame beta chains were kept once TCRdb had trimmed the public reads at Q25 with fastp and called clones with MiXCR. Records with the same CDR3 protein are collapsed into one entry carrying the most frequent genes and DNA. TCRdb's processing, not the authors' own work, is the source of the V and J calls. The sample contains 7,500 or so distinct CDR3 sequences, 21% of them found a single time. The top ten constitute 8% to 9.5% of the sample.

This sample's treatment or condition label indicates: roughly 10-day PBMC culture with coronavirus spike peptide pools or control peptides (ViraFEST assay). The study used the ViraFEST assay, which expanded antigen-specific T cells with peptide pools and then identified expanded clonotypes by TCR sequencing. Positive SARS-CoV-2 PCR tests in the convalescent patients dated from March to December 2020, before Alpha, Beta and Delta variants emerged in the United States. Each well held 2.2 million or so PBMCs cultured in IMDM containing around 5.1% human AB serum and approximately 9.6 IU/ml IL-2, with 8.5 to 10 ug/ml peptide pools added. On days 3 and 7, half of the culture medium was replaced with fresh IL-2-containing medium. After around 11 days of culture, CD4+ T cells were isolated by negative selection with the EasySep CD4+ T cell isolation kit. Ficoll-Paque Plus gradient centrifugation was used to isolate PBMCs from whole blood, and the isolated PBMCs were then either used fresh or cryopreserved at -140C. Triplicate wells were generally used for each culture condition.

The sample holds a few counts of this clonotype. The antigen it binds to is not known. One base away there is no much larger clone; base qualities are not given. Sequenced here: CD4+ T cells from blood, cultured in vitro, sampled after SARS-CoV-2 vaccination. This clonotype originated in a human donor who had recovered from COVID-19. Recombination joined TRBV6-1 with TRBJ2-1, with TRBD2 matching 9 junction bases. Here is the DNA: TGTGCCAGCAGCCCCAGTCCGGGACTAGCTGACAATGAGCAGTTCTTC. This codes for CASSPSPGLADNEQFF.